A selection of T cell receptor beta chains follows, all from one sample in a study of beta chain features in type 1 diabetes. Sequencing used immunoSEQ multiplex PCR; TCRdb keeps in-frame clones, though not all of them. The sample contains around 300,000 clones, around 7.3% of which appear only once. Material for sequencing was central memory CD4+ T cells from blood. These receptors originate from a woman younger than 35 in good health. CDR3s include the opening cysteine and the closing phenylalanine or tryptophan. The order of the fields is CDR3 DNA, CDR3 protein, J gene, clone size, D gene, V gene. A D gene is named only where the DNA matches it firmly. Size tells how often a clone was seen (once, few, many) or the class of an expanded clone, and some rows leave it out.

cdr3_nt: TGTGCCAGCAGCTCGACGGACGTCGGTACGCAGTATTTT
cdr3_aa: CASSSTDVGTQYF
j_call: TRBJ2-3
clone_size: few
d_call: NA
v_call: TRBV7-2

cdr3_nt: TGCGCCAGCAGCCCACAACCCCGGACAGGAGGGATGAATGAGCAGTTCTTC
cdr3_aa: CASSPQPRTGGMNEQFF
j_call: TRBJ2-1
clone_size: few
d_call: NA
v_call: TRBV5-1

cdr3_nt: TGCGCCAGCAGCCAAGCCGCGGACCTCACAGATACGCAGTATTTT
cdr3_aa: CASSQAADLTDTQYF
j_call: TRBJ2-3
clone_size: NA
d_call: NA
v_call: TRBV4-3

cdr3_nt: TGTGCCAGCAGCCGGACAGGGGGCGGAAACACTGAAGCTTTCTTT
cdr3_aa: CASSRTGGGNTEAFF
j_call: TRBJ1-1
clone_size: NA
d_call: TRBD1
v_call: TRBV7-8

cdr3_nt: TGTGCCTGGAGTGTGGGGGTAAACTATGGCTACACCTTC
cdr3_aa: CAWSVGVNYGYTF
j_call: TRBJ1-2
clone_size: few
d_call: NA
v_call: TRBV30

cdr3_nt: TGTGCCAGCAGTTTGGGGCAGAATGAAAAACTGTTTTTT
cdr3_aa: CASSLGQNEKLFF
j_call: TRBJ1-4
clone_size: NA
d_call: NA
v_call: TRBV27

cdr3_nt: TGTGCCACCAGCAGACAAAGGGGACAGGGGGCGGTAGACTATGGCTACACCTTC
cdr3_aa: CATSRQRGQGAVDYGYTF
j_call: TRBJ1-2
clone_size: NA
d_call: TRBD1
v_call: TRBV15

cdr3_nt: TGTGCCAGCAGCTCCGGGGGGGGACGGGCACAAGCTTTCTTT
cdr3_aa: CASSSGGGRAQAFF
j_call: TRBJ1-1
clone_size: NA
d_call: NA
v_call: TRBV6-5

cdr3_nt: TGTGCCAGTAGAGATTCTAAACAGGGATCCTATGGCTACACCTTC
cdr3_aa: CASRDSKQGSYGYTF
j_call: TRBJ1-2
clone_size: few
d_call: NA
v_call: TRBV19

cdr3_nt: TGTGCCAGCAGCGGGGGCTGGGGGACTAGCGGAAACAATGAGCAGTTCTTC
cdr3_aa: CASSGGWGTSGNNEQFF
j_call: TRBJ2-1
clone_size: few
d_call: TRBD2
v_call: TRBV25-1

cdr3_nt: TGCGCCAGCAGCCGGGGACGGGGAACTAATGAAAAACTGTTTTTT
cdr3_aa: CASSRGRGTNEKLFF
j_call: TRBJ1-4
clone_size: NA
d_call: NA
v_call: TRBV5-1

cdr3_nt: TGTGCCAGCAGGGGACTAGATTCCTACAATGAGCAGTTCTTC
cdr3_aa: CASRGLDSYNEQFF
j_call: TRBJ2-1
clone_size: few
d_call: TRBD2
v_call: TRBV7-9

cdr3_nt: TGTGCCAGCAGCGCGAGACAGGGATATGAGACCCAGTACTTC
cdr3_aa: CASSARQGYETQYF
j_call: TRBJ2-5
clone_size: NA
d_call: TRBD1
v_call: TRBV9

cdr3_nt: TGTGCCAGCACCCGGGACAGGGCTGACACTGAAGCTTTCTTT
cdr3_aa: CASTRDRADTEAFF
j_call: TRBJ1-1
clone_size: few
d_call: TRBD1
v_call: TRBV16